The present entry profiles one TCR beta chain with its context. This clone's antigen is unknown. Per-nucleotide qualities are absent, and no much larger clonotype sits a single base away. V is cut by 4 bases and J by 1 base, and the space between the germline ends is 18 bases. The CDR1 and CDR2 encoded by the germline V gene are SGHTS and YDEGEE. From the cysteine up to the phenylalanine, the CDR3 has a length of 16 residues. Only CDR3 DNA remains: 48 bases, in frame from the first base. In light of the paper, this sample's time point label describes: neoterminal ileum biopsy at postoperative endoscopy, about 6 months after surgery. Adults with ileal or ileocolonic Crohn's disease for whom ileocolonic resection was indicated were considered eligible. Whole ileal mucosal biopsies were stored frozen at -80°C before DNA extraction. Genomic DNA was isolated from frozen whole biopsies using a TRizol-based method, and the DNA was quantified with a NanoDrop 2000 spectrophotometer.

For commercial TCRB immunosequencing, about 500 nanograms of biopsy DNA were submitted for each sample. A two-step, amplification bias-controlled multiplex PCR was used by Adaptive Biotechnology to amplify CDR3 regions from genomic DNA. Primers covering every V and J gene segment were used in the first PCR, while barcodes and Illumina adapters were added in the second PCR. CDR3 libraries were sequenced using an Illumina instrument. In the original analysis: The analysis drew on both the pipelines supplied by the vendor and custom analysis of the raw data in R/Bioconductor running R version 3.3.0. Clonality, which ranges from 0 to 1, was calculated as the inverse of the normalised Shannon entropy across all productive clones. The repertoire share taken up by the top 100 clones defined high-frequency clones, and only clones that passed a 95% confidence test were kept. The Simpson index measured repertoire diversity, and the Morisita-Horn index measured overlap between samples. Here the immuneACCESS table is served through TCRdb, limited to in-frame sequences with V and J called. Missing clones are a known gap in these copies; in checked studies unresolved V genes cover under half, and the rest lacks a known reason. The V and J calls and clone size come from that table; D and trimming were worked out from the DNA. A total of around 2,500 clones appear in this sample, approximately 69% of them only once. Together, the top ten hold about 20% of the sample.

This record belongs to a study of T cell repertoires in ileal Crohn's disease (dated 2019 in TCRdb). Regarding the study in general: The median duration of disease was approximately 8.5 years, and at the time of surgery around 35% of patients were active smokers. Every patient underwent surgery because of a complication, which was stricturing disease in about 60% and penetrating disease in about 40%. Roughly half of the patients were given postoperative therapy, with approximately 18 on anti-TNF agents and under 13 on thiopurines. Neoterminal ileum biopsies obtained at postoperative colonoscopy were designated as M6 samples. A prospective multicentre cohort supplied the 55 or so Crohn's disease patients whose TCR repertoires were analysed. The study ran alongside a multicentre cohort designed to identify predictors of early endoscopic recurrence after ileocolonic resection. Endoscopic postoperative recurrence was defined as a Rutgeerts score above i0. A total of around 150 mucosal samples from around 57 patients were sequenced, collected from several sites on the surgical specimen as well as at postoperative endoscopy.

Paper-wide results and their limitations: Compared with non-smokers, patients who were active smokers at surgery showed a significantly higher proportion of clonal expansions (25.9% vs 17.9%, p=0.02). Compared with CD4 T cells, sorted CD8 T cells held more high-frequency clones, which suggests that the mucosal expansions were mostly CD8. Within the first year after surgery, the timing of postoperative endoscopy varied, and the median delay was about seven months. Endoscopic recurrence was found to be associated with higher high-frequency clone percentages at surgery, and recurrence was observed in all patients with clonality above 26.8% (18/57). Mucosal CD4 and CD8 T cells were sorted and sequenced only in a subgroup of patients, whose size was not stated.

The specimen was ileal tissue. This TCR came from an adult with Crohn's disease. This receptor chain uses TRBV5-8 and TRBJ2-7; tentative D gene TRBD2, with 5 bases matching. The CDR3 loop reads CASSGGTSGGSYEQYF. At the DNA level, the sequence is TGTGCCAGCAGCGGAGGAACTAGTGGCGGATCCTACGAGCAGTACTTC.